This T cell receptor (beta chain) is drawn from a study of OX40 agonist ivuxolimab in advanced cancers. CDR1 SGHDT and CDR2 YYEEEE come from the germline V gene. The CDR3 has 13 residues. The ends were cut back, 4 bases at V and 4 bases at J, with 11 bases in the middle. This clone has more than one count but fewer than ten. The data were produced by immunoSEQ multiplex PCR, yet TCRdb's version contains in-frame clones alone and is incomplete. This sample yields 70,000 to 95,000 clones, of which around 85% are seen a single time; less than 4.5% belongs to the top ten. This receptor was taken from an adult with an advanced solid tumor such as melanoma, head and neck, liver or kidney cancer. Sequenced material: CD4+ or CD8+ T cells sorted from blood, taken in a trial of the OX40 agonist ivuxolimab. V gene TRBV5-6 combines with J gene TRBJ1-2; D call uncertain. CDR3 nucleotide sequence: TGTGCCAGCAGCCCTCCAGCAGGCTATGGCTACACCTTC. Protein sequence: CASSPPAGYGYTF.